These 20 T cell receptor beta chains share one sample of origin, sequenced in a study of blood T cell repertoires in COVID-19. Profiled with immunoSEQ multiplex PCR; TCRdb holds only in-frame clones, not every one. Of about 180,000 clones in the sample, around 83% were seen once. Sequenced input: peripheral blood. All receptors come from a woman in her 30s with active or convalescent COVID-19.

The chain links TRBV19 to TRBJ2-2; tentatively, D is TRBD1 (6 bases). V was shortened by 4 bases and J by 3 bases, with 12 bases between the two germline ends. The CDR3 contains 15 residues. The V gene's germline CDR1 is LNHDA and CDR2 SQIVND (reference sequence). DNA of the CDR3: TGTGCCAGTAGTAACAGGGAGATGGACACCGGGGAGCTGTTTTTT. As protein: CASSNREMDTGELFF.

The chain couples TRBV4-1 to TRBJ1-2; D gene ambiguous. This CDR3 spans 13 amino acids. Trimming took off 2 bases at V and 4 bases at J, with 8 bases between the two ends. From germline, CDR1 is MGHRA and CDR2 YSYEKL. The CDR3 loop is CASSQQRSYGYTF. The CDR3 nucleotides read TGCGCCAGCAGCCAACAGCGCTCCTATGGCTACACCTTC.

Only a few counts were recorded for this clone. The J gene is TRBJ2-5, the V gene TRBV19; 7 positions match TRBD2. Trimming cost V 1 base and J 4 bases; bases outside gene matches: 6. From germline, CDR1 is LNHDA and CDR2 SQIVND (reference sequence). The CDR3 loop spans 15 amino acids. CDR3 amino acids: CASSIGGRVGETQYF. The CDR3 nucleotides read TGTGCCAGTAGTATAGGAGGGAGGGTCGGAGAGACCCAGTACTTC.

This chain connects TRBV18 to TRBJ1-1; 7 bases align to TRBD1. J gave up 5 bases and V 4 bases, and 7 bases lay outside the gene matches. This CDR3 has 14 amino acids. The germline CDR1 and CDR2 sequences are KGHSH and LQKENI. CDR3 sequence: CASSLRDRVTEAFF. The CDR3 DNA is TGTGCCAGCTCACTCCGAGACAGGGTAACTGAAGCTTTCTTT.

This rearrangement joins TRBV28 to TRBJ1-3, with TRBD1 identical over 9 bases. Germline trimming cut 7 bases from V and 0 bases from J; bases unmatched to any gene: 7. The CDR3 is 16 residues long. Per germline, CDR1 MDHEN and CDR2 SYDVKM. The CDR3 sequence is CASKPGQGPSGNTIYF. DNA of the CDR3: TGTGCCAGCAAACCGGGACAGGGACCCTCTGGAAACACCATATATTTT. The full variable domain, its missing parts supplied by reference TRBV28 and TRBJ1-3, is DVKVTQSSRYLVKRTGEKVFLECVQDMDHENMFWYRQDPGLGLRLIYFSYDVKMKEKGDIPEGYSVSREKKERFSLILESASTNQTSMYLCASKPGQGPSGNTIYFGEGSWLTVV.

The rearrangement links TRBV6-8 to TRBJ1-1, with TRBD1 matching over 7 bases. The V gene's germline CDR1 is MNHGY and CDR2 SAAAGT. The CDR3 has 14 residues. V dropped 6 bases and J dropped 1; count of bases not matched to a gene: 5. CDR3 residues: CASRYRGENTEAFF. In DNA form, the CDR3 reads TGTGCCAGCAGATACAGGGGCGAGAACACTGAAGCTTTCTTT.

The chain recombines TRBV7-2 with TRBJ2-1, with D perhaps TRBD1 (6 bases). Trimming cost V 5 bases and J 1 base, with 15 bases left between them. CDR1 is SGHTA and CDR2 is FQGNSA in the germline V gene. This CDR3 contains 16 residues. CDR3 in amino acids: CASSTTGQQSYNEQFF. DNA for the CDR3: TGTGCCAGCAGCACTACTGGACAGCAATCCTACAATGAGCAGTTCTTC.

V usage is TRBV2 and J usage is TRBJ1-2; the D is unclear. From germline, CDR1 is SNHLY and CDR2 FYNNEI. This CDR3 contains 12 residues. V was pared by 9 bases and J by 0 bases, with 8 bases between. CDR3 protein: CASRHPNYGYTF. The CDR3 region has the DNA TGTGCCAGTCGACACCCTAACTATGGCTACACCTTC.

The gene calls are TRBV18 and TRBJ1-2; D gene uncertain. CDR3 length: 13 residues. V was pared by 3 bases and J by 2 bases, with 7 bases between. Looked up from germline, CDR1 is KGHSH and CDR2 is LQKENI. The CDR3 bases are TGTGCCAGCTCACCTGAACAGAACTATGGCTACACCTTC. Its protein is CASSPEQNYGYTF.

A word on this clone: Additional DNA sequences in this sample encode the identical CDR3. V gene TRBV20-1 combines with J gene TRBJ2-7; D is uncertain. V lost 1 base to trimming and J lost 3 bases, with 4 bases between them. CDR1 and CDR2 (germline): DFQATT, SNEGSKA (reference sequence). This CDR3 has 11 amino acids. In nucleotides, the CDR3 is TGCAGTGCTAGAGCCAGCTACGAGCAGTACTTC. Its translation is CSARASYEQYF.

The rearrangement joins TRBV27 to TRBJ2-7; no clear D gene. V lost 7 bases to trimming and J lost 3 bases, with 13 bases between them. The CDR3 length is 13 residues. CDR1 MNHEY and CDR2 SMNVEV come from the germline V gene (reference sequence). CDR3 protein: CASTPQNRYEQYF. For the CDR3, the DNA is TGTGCCAGCACCCCTCAGAACCGCTACGAGCAGTACTTC.

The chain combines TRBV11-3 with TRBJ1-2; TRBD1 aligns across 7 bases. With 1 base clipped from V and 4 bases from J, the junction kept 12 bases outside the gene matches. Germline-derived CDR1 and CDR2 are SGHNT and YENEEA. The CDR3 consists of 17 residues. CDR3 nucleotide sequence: TGTGCCAGCAGCTTAGCTGCGGGAGGGGGCTTCCTCTATGGCTACACCTTC. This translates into CASSLAAGGGFLYGYTF. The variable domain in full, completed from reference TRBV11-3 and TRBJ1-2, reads EAGVVQSPRYKIIEKKQPVAFWCNPISGHNTLYWYLQNLGQGPELLIRYENEEAVDDSQLPKDRFSAERLKGVDSTLKIQPAELGDSAVYLCASSLAAGGGFLYGYTFGSGTRLTVV.

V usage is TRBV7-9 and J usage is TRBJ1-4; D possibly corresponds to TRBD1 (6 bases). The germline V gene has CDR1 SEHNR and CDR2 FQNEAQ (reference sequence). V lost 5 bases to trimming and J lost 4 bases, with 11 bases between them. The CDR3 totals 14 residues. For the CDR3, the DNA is TGTGCCAGCAGCCTTCGAGGGGGTAATGAAAAACTGTTTTTT. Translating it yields CASSLRGGNEKLFF.

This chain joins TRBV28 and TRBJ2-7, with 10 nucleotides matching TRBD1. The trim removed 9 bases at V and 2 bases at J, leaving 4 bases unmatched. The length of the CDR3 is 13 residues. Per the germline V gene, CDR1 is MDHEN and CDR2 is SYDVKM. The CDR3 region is CASAGTGAYEQYF. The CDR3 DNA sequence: TGTGCCAGTGCCGGGACAGGGGCCTACGAGCAGTACTTC. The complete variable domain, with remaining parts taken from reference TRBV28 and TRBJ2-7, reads DVKVTQSSRYLVKRTGEKVFLECVQDMDHENMFWYRQDPGLGLRLIYFSYDVKMKEKGDIPEGYSVSREKKERFSLILESASTNQTSMYLCASAGTGAYEQYFGPGTRLTVT.

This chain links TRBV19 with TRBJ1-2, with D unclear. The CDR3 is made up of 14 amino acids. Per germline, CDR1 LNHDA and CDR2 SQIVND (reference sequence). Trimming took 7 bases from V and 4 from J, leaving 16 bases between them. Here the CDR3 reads CASTPSQLSYGYTF. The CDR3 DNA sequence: TGTGCCAGTACCCCTTCACAGCTGAGCTATGGCTACACCTTC.

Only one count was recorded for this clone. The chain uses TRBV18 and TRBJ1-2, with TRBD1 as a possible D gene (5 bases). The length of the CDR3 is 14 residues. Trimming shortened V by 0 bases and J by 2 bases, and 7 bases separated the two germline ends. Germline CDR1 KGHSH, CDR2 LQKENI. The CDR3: CASSPPTENYGYTF. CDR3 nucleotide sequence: TGTGCCAGCTCACCACCGACAGAGAACTATGGCTACACCTTC. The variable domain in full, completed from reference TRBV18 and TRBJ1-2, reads NAGVMQNPRHLVRRRGQEARLRCSPMKGHSHVYWYRQLPEEGLKFMVYLQKENIIDESGMPKERFSAEFPKEGPSILRIQQVVRGDSAAYFCASSPPTENYGYTFGSGTRLTVV.

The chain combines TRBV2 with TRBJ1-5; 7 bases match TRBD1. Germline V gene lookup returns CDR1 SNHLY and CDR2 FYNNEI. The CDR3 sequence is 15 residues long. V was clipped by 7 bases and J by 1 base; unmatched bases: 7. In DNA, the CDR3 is TGTGCCAGCAACCCGACAGGGATCAGCAATCAGCCCCAGCATTTT. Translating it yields CASNPTGISNQPQHF.

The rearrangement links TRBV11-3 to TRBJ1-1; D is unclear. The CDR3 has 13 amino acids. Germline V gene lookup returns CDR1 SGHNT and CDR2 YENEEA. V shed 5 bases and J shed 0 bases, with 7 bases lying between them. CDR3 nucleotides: TGTGCCAGCAGCGTAGTATTGAACACTGAAGCTTTCTTT. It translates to CASSVVLNTEAFF.

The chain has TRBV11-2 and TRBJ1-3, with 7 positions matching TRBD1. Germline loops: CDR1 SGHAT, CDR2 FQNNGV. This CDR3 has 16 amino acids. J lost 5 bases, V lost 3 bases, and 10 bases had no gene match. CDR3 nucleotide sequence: TGTGCCAGCAGCTTTAACGAGGGGGCTTTCAGAAACACCATATATTTT. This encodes CASSFNEGAFRNTIYF.

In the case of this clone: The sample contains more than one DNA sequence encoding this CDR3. The CDR3 DNA reads TGCGCCAGCAGCTCCGGGACAGGGGGTCAAGAGACCCAGTACTTC. Translation: CASSSGTGGQETQYF. The rearrangement uses TRBV5-1 and TRBJ2-5; 11 bases align to TRBD1. CDR3 length: 15 residues. Germline loops: CDR1 SGHRS, CDR2 YFSETQ. V shed 3 bases and J 2 bases; nucleotides not matched to a gene: 3.